This entry is about one T cell receptor (beta chain). No antigen is known for it. No base quality values were provided; no much bigger clone lies one nucleotide off. CDR1 SGHRS and CDR2 YFSETQ were looked up in the germline V gene. The trim is 4 bases for V and 7 bases for J, with a gap of 26 bases between the germline ends. From its cysteine to its phenylalanine, the CDR3 spans 17 amino acids. Kept here is only the CDR3 DNA, which spans 51 bases and is read in frame from base 1. Receptor libraries were prepared by 5' RACE. Sequencing took place on an Illumina HiSeq 2500. A second PCR of roughly 6 to 11 cycles was run with a J-beta primer mix and a sample-barcoded 5' primer. A unique molecular identifier was introduced onto each TCR beta cDNA molecule by a template-switch 5' adaptor carrying 12 random nucleotides. At least 3 million CDR3-containing paired-end reads were obtained from each sample. First-strand cDNA synthesis was performed from all RNA using the Mint cDNA synthesis kit, with priming by a TRBC-specific oligonucleotide. Following uracil-DNA glycosylase treatment, all cDNA underwent a first 18-cycle PCR with the universal primers M1SS and BC2_uni_R. Per the source publication's procedure: For normalization, 1 million high-quality reads, each with a distinct molecular identifier, were randomly selected from each sample. Instead of being binned into consensus sequences, reads that shared molecular identifiers were thrown out. MiTCR, set to a Q25 quality threshold and the strictest error-elimination algorithm, was used for CDR3 identification, clonotype clustering and error correction. A nonparametric unseen species model using Euler transformation provided a lower-bound estimate of total TCR beta diversity. TCRdb's own reprocessing of the public reads used fastp at Q25 and MiXCR and kept productive beta chains. Rows are unified per CDR3 protein, each entry keeping the most common DNA and genes. TCRdb assigned the V and J calls; the authors' analysis was not used. The sample has 1.5 million to 2 million distinct CDR3 sequences on record, 28% of them singletons. The leading ten clones occupy more than 6% of the sample.

The donors were some 39 Caucasian individuals from Russia, aged 6 to 90 years, who were systemically healthy. Each donor gave 8 to 10 milliliters of peripheral blood, drawn into EDTA-treated Vacutainer tubes. Ficoll-Paque density-gradient centrifugation was used to isolate PBMCs, with at least 6.5 million per sample. Trizol reagent was used to extract total RNA from PBMCs, with at least 5.5 micrograms per sample. The percentages of naive CD45RAhigh/CD27high T cells were determined by flow cytometry on a PBMC aliquot from every donor. The record originates from a study of blood T cells in healthy people across ages (dated by TCRdb to between 2014 and 2017). Concerning the study at large: In model experiments, roughly one uniquely barcoded TCR beta cDNA molecule per two T cells was captured by template switching. To avoid experimental bias, donors of different ages were spread randomly across the sequencing lanes. Age-related changes in TCR beta repertoire diversity were measured in the study by deep sequencing normalized with unique cDNA molecular identifiers. Two additional independent replicas of 1 million unique cDNA reads from the same blood draw were analyzed for two donors (one aged 18 to 30 and one aged 80 or older). Four age groups were formed from the donors: young (average about 17 years), middle-aged (just under 40), aged (62) and long-lived (approximately 80).

Overall study results and their limits: Bulk unsorted PBMC profiling prevented conclusive comparison of naive and antigen-experienced compartments. Estimates of total diversity from one million sequenced T cells were regarded as lower bounds and underestimates. Compared with the aged group, the long-lived group had more naive CD4+ T cells, fewer expanded clones and increased TCR diversity, a pattern suggesting age selection. There was a strong correlation between observed TCR beta diversity and the percentage of naive T cells measured by flow cytometry. Observed TCR beta diversity per million T cells fell roughly linearly with age, and a significant reduction was already apparent by age roughly 41. Because the CMV infection status of the donors was unknown, age-related changes in expanded clonotypes may potentially have been confounded.

Sequencing was carried out using blood. The sequence joins TRBV5-1 to TRBJ1-2, with a tentative D gene TRBD1 over 5 matching bases. The receptor was derived from a woman aged 30 to 39 in good health. The nucleotide sequence reads as follows: TGCGCCAGCAGCAGTTATACAGGTTATGGCTTCAGGAGTGGCTACACCTTC. Translated, it gives CASSSYTGYGFRSGYTF.